The T cell receptor (beta chain) under discussion was sequenced for a study of Graves' ophthalmopathy and Graves' hyperthyroidism. Overall study results and limits: Ophthalmopathy progression prediction by the model yielded a sensitivity of about 70% and a specificity of 72.22%.

This CDR3 has 13 amino acids. In germline, CDR1 is DFQATT, CDR2 SNEGSKA (reference sequence). The diagnostic workup employed clinical symptoms, serum thyroxine, TRAb, thyroid ultrasound and orbital computed tomography. The source of the PBMCs was more than 9.5 ml of fresh peripheral blood. Beta-chain TCR CDR3 regions were amplified from RNA transcripts. HTBI primers were used in a first-round RT-PCR, which preceded a second-round multiplex PCR. TCRdb itself ran the multiplex PCR reads through MiXCR, one entry per CDR3 protein. The repertoire holds hundreds of thousands of distinct CDR3 sequences, with around a fifth as singletons. This clonotype has at least ten counts. Its antigen remains unidentified.

Sequencing was done on a sample of peripheral blood. The genes are TRBV20-1 and TRBJ2-7; 8 bases are a match to TRBD2. This sequence was found in a woman between 18 and 29 years old with stable Graves' hyperthyroidism. The CDR3 spells CTLRPAGALEQYF. CDR3 nucleotides: TGCACCCTTAGACCAGCGGGAGCTCTCGAGCAGTACTTC.